One sample yielded the 21 T cell receptor beta chains listed below, sequenced in a study of control samples from healthy donors and cancer patients. TCRdb's table, derived via immunoSEQ multiplex PCR, lists solely in-frame clones and lacks some. The table shows 150,000 to 180,000 clones, with about 94% occurring only once. Sample: blood. The receptors here all came from a man aged 35 to 55 in good health.

J is TRBJ2-2 and V is TRBV27; no definite D call. CDR1 and CDR2 (germline): MNHEY, SMNVEV (reference sequence). The CDR3 sequence is 15 residues long. The germline V and J ends were trimmed by 6 bases and 2 bases, with 13 bases remaining between them. The CDR3 region has the DNA TGTGCCAGCAGATATACCCAAAGAAACACCGGGGAGCTGTTTTTT. This translates into CASRYTQRNTGELFF.

The chain recombines TRBV10-2 with TRBJ2-1; a possible D gene is TRBD2 (5 bases). There are 14 residues in the CDR3. Trimming left V 2 bases short and J 6 bases short, with 11 bases between. Germline assignment: CDR1 WSHSY and CDR2 SAAADI. The CDR3 is CASSETRRRNEQFF. The CDR3 region has the DNA TGCGCCAGCAGTGAGACTAGACGACGCAATGAGCAGTTCTTC.

The J gene is TRBJ2-1, the V gene TRBV4-1; 10 bases map to TRBD2. CDR3 length equals 15 residues. Trimming cost V 4 bases and J 5 bases; bases outside gene matches: 5. Germline assignment: CDR1 MGHRA and CDR2 YSYEKL. CDR3 protein: CASSPAGGEDNEQFF. The CDR3 DNA follows: TGCGCCAGCAGCCCAGCGGGGGGGGAGGACAATGAGCAGTTCTTC.

V is TRBV14 and J is TRBJ2-1; a weak D match, TRBD2 (6 bases). Trimming removed 1 base from V and 5 bases from J, with 15 bases in between. The CDR3 loop spans 16 amino acids. The germline CDR1 and CDR2 sequences are SGHDN and FVKESK. This CDR3 reads CASSQGRGDVNNEQFF. In nucleotides, the CDR3 is TGTGCCAGCAGCCAAGGGCGGGGAGATGTCAACAATGAGCAGTTCTTC.

The rearrangement uses TRBV13 and TRBJ1-1; D possibly corresponds to TRBD1 (6 bases). The CDR3 extends over 17 amino acids. Per germline, CDR1 PRHDT and CDR2 FYEKMQ (reference sequence). Trimming shortened V by 0 bases and J by 1 base, and 15 bases separated the two germline ends. The CDR3 here is CASSLGLGGWGNTEAFF. In nucleotides, the CDR3 is TGTGCCAGCAGCTTAGGTCTGGGGGGCTGGGGGAACACTGAAGCTTTCTTT.

The chain couples TRBV12-3 or TRBV12-4 to TRBJ1-1; no firm D call. V lost 5 bases to trimming and J lost 11 bases, with 9 bases between them. The CDR3 loop spans 10 amino acids. CDR3 region: CASSTLSAFF. The CDR3 DNA is TGTGCCAGCAGTACCCTATCGGCTTTCTTT.

The V gene is TRBV19, the J gene TRBJ1-3; possible D gene TRBD1, 5 bases. The germline CDR1 and CDR2 sequences are LNHDA and SQIVND (reference sequence). CDR3 size: 14 residues. V was cut by 5 bases and J by 4 bases, with 12 bases left in between. The CDR3 reads CASSPREDGNTIYF. The CDR3 DNA reads TGTGCCAGTAGTCCCAGGGAGGACGGAAACACCATATATTTT.

This sequence joins TRBV6-5 and TRBJ2-1; 12 nucleotides match TRBD1. CDR3 length: 15 amino acids. V lost 2 bases and J lost 6; bases outside the gene matches: 2. In germline, CDR1 is MNHEY, CDR2 SVGAGI. The CDR3 here is CASSYGTGGRNEQFF. CDR3 nucleotides: TGTGCCAGCAGTTACGGGACAGGGGGCCGCAATGAGCAGTTCTTC.

The rearrangement joins TRBV5-1 to TRBJ2-5; 7 bases align to TRBD2. The CDR3 has 15 amino acids. V was clipped by 5 bases and J by 5 bases; unmatched bases: 12. The germline gives CDR1 SGHRS, CDR2 YFSETQ. Here the CDR3 DNA reads TGCGCCAGCAGGTCAAGCGGGGAGCTATGGGAGACCCAGTACTTC. This sequence encodes CASRSSGELWETQYF. Full variable domain (outside the CDR3, taken from reference TRBV5-1 and TRBJ2-5): KAGVTQTPRYLIKTRGQQVTLSCSPISGHRSVSWYQQTPGQGLQFLFEYFSETQRNKGNFPGRFSGRQFSNSRSEMNVSTLELGDSALYLCASRSSGELWETQYFGPGTRLLVL.

This chain connects TRBV6-2 or TRBV6-3 to TRBJ1-1, with D unclear. Germline loops: CDR1 MNHEY, CDR2 SVGEGT. This CDR3 contains 14 residues. Trimming took 6 bases from V and 0 from J, leaving 11 bases between them. The CDR3 region has the DNA TGTGCCAGCAGCACTAATGGCATGAACACTGAAGCTTTCTTT. Its protein product is CASSTNGMNTEAFF.

This chain joins TRBV5-1 and TRBJ1-1, with a tentative D call TRBD1 (5 bases). The CDR3 totals 14 residues. V was shortened by 0 bases and J by 4 bases, with 10 bases between the two germline ends. Germline loops: CDR1 SGHRS, CDR2 YFSETQ. CDR3 sequence (DNA): TGCGCCAGCAGCTTGGCCGCAGGGAGCACTGAAGCTTTCTTT. Translating it yields CASSLAAGSTEAFF. Variable domain in full (rest from reference TRBV5-1 and TRBJ1-1): KAGVTQTPRYLIKTRGQQVTLSCSPISGHRSVSWYQQTPGQGLQFLFEYFSETQRNKGNFPGRFSGRQFSNSRSEMNVSTLELGDSALYLCASSLAAGSTEAFFGQGTRLTVV.

The CDR3 coding sequence is TGTGCCAGCAGCCCCTCCTTAGTCCTAGCGGGGGGGACAAACATTCAGTACTTC. Amino acid sequence: CASSPSLVLAGGTNIQYF. The chain carries TRBV5-4 and TRBJ2-4; 12 nucleotides line up with TRBD2. CDR3 length: 18 amino acids. J lost 6 bases, V lost 4 bases, and 14 bases had no gene match. Germline CDR1 reads SGHNT; CDR2 reads YYREEE (reference sequence). Based on the CDR3 plus reference TRBV5-4 and TRBJ2-4, the full variable domain is ETGVTQSPTHLIKTRGQQVTLRCSSQSGHNTVSWYQQALGQGPQFIFQYYREEENGRGNFPPRFSGLQFPNYSSELNVNALELDDSALYLCASSPSLVLAGGTNIQYFGAGTRLSVL.

The chain has TRBV19 and TRBJ1-5, with D perhaps matching TRBD1 (5 bases). Germline loops: CDR1 LNHDA, CDR2 SQIVND (reference sequence). V shed 7 bases and J shed 5 bases, with 9 bases lying between them. The CDR3 is made up of 12 amino acids. The CDR3 DNA follows: TGTGCCAGTAACCAGGGTTATCAGCCCCAGCATTTT. This encodes CASNQGYQPQHF.

This clone was recorded only once. This sequence joins TRBV4-3 and TRBJ1-2; D is uncertain. The germline CDR1 and CDR2 sequences are LGHNA and YSLEER. The CDR3 is 14 residues long. V dropped 4 bases and J dropped 4 bases, with 13 bases sitting between them. The CDR3 DNA sequence: TGCGCCAGCAGCCCCGGAAGGTTAGGCTATGGCTACACCTTC. Protein product: CASSPGRLGYGYTF.

V is TRBV5-1 and J is TRBJ1-6; 7 bases match TRBD1. V was pared by 4 bases and J by 8 bases, with 3 bases of the junction left unmatched. The germline gives CDR1 SGHRS, CDR2 YFSETQ. The CDR3 is 13 residues long. This CDR3 reads CASSQTGDSPLHF. The CDR3 DNA sequence: TGCGCCAGCAGCCAAACAGGGGATTCACCCCTCCACTTT. Looking up the rest from reference TRBV5-1 and TRBJ1-6 gives the full variable domain: KAGVTQTPRYLIKTRGQQVTLSCSPISGHRSVSWYQQTPGQGLQFLFEYFSETQRNKGNFPGRFSGRQFSNSRSEMNVSTLELGDSALYLCASSQTGDSPLHFGNGTRLTVT.

The chain carries TRBV6-1 and TRBJ2-2; 8 bases line up with TRBD1. The CDR3 sequence is 16 residues long. V was clipped by 4 bases and J by 3 bases; unmatched bases: 7. The germline gives CDR1 MNHNS, CDR2 SASEGT. The CDR3 DNA reads TGTGCCAGCAGTGCAACAGGACAGGGCCACACCGGGGAGCTGTTTTTT. Translated: CASSATGQGHTGELFF.

This clone was recorded a few times. Additional DNA sequences in this sample encode the identical CDR3. The chain links TRBV14 to TRBJ1-1; no clear D gene. The CDR3 runs to 14 residues. CDR1 SGHDN and CDR2 FVKESK come from the germline V gene. Trimming left V 3 bases short and J 0 bases short, with 8 bases between. CDR3 in DNA: TGTGCCAGCAGCCAGGCCGGGATGAACACTGAAGCTTTCTTT. This translates into CASSQAGMNTEAFF.

The chain uses TRBV11-2 and TRBJ2-7; D assignment may be TRBD1 or TRBD2 (5 bases each). From germline, CDR1 is SGHAT and CDR2 FQNNGV. The CDR3 extends over 12 amino acids. Deletions cut 2 bases from V and 5 bases from J, with 7 bases between. The CDR3 bases are TGTGCCAGCAGCTTACAGGGACACGAGCAGTACTTC. Protein product: CASSLQGHEQYF.

The count of this clone is one. The chain joins TRBV19 to TRBJ1-1; D gene unclear. V was shortened by 5 bases and J by 3 bases, with 13 bases between the two germline ends. Germline V gene lookup returns CDR1 LNHDA and CDR2 SQIVND (reference sequence). The CDR3 spans 14 residues. The CDR3 spells CASSDPTWDTEAFF. The CDR3 DNA reads as TGTGCCAGTAGTGACCCCACCTGGGACACTGAAGCTTTCTTT.

This sequence joins TRBV14 and TRBJ2-7, with D possibly being TRBD2 (5 bases). Trimming left V 0 bases short and J 6 bases short, with 9 bases between. CDR1 and CDR2 (germline): SGHDN, FVKESK. The CDR3 runs to 13 residues. DNA of the CDR3: TGTGCCAGCAGCCAAGAGCCGGGGTTCGAGCAGTACTTC. It codes for CASSQEPGFEQYF.

This chain joins TRBV24-1 and TRBJ2-2; D remains ambiguous. Trimming shortened V by 0 bases and J by 5 bases, and 3 bases separated the two germline ends. Per the germline V gene, CDR1 is KGHDR and CDR2 is SFDVKD. The CDR3 has 13 residues. The CDR3 loop reads CATSDLGTGELFF. As DNA, the CDR3 is TGTGCCACCAGTGATTTGGGAACCGGGGAGCTGTTTTTT.